The 5 T cell receptor beta chains given below trace back to one sample, sequenced in a study of CD8+CD57+ T cells in acquired aplastic anemia. Profiling of TCR beta VDJ combinations and CDR3 sequences used genomic DNA as template. MiXCR, applied by TCRdb to the reads, yields one record per CDR3 protein. Altogether hundreds of thousands of distinct CDR3 sequences are present, 55% to 65% being singletons, with the ten largest covering 7.5% to 9%. Sample: sorted CD4+, CD8+, or CD8+CD57+ T cells (not recorded which) from PBMCs. The origin of the receptors is a human donor with severe aplastic anemia or a healthy control (not recorded which).

The rearrangement joins TRBV20-1 to TRBJ2-3; either TRBD1 or TRBD2 may supply D (5 bases each). Germline V gene lookup returns CDR1 DFQATT and CDR2 SNEGSKA (reference sequence). V was pared by 0 bases and J by 6 bases, with 22 bases between. There are 17 residues in the CDR3. The CDR3 sequence: CSARDREEAGLPDTQYF. CDR3 DNA: TGCAGTGCTAGAGATCGTGAGGAGGCAGGGCTTCCCGATACGCAGTATTTT.

This clonotype was detected many times. The chain is built from TRBV7-3 and TRBJ2-1, with D possibly TRBD2 on 7 matching bases. V was trimmed by 6 bases and J by 3 bases, leaving 12 bases between them. CDR3 size: 14 residues. Germline CDR1 reads SGHTA; CDR2 reads FQGTGA. The CDR3 sequence: CASRGGGGYNEQFF. The CDR3 DNA reads TGTGCCAGCAGAGGGGGAGGGGGCTACAATGAGCAGTTCTTC. Based on the CDR3 plus reference TRBV7-3 and TRBJ2-1, the full variable domain is GAGVSQTPSNKVTEKGKYVELRCDPISGHTALYWYRQSLGQGPEFLIYFQGTGAADDSGLPNDRFFAVRPEGSVSTLKIQRTERGDSAVYLCASRGGGGYNEQFFGPGTRLTVL.

The chain has TRBV7-2 and TRBJ1-5; D gene ambiguous. Germline V lookup: CDR1 SGHTA, CDR2 FQGNSA. The CDR3 has 15 residues. V dropped 3 bases and J dropped 0 bases, with 9 bases sitting between them. This chain's CDR3 is CASSFDVNSNQPQHF. CDR3 DNA sequence: TGTGCCAGCAGCTTCGATGTAAATAGCAATCAGCCCCAGCATTTT.

This clonotype showed up many times. The chain's CDR3 is CASSVIQVEGYTF. The CDR3, as DNA: TGTGCCAGCAGTGTAATACAGGTGGAGGGCTACACCTTC. J is TRBJ1-2 and V is TRBV2; perhaps TRBD1 as D (5 bases). The CDR3 sequence is 13 residues long. Germline V gene sequence: CDR1 SNHLY, CDR2 FYNNEI. V lost 4 bases, J lost 8 bases, and 14 bases lay in between.

The chain carries TRBV19 and TRBJ1-5; maybe TRBD1 (6 bases). The CDR3 contains 14 residues. The V end was cut by 8 bases, the J end by 0 bases, with 11 bases between. Germline V gene sequence: CDR1 LNHDA, CDR2 SQIVND (reference sequence). CDR3 protein: CASAGGHSNQPQHF. DNA of the CDR3: TGTGCCAGTGCGGGGGGCCATAGCAATCAGCCCCAGCATTTT. Using reference TRBV19 and TRBJ1-5 for the parts outside the CDR3, the full variable domain is DGGITQSPKYLFRKEGQNVTLSCEQNLNHDAMYWYRQDPGQGLRLIYYSQIVNDFQKGDIAEGYSVSREKKESFPLTVTSAQKNPTAFYLCASAGGHSNQPQHFGDGTRLSIL.